The subject of this entry is one T cell receptor (beta chain). As originally analysed: Reference gene primer amplification gave nucleated cell count estimates. Sequencing used immunoSEQ multiplex PCR; TCRdb keeps in-frame clones, though not all of them. The V and J calls and clone size are taken from that table; D and trimming were inferred from the DNA. Here the sample spans about 190,000 clones, approximately 86% being singletons. This CDR3 comprises 12 residues. CDR1 is LGHDT, CDR2 YNNKEL, per germline (reference sequence). The V gene lost 4 bases and the J gene lost 7 bases, with 5 bases spanning the gap. This sample was included in a study of blood T cell repertoires in COVID-19. Study background: COVID-19 samples, acute and convalescent, were from the United States, Italy and Spain.

The specimen sequenced was peripheral blood. The source of this sequence is a man aged 30 to 45 with acute or convalescent COVID-19. The genes are TRBV3-1 (or the pseudogene TRBV3-2) and TRBJ1-6; D remains unclear. For the CDR3, the DNA is TGTGCCAGCAGCCTACAGAATTCACCCCTCCACTTT. Translating gives CASSLQNSPLHF.